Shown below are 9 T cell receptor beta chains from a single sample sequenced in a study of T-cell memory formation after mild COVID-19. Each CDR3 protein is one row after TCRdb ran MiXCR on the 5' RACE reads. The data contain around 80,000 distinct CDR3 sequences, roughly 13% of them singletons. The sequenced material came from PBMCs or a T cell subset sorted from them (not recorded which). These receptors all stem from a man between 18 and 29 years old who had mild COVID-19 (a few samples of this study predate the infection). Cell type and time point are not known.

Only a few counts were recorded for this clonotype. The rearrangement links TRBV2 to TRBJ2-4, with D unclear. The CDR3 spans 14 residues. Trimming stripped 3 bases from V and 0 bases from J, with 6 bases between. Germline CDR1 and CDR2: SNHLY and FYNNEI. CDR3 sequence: CASSDPLAKNIQYF. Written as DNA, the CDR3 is TGTGCCAGCAGTGACCCTTTAGCCAAAAACATTCAGTACTTC. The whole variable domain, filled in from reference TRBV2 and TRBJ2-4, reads EPEVTQTPSHQVTQMGQEVILRCVPISNHLYFYWYRQILGQKVEFLVSFYNNEISEKSEIFDDQFSVERPDGSNFTLKIRSTKLEDSAMYFCASSDPLAKNIQYFGAGTRLSVL.

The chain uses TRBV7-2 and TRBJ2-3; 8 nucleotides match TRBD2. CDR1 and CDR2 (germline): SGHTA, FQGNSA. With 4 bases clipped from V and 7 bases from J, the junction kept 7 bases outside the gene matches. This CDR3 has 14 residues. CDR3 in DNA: TGTGCCAGCAGCTCAGGACTAGCTCTAAATACGCAGTATTTT. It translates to CASSSGLALNTQYF.

CDR3 protein: CASSPQSGRADTQYF. The CDR3 DNA reads as TGCGCCAGCAGCCCGCAGTCCGGGAGGGCAGATACGCAGTATTTT. The chain links TRBV4-1 to TRBJ2-3; 8 bases are a match to TRBD2. This CDR3 is built from 15 residues. The V and J ends lost 4 bases and 4 bases, in that order; junction bases with no gene match: 7. In germline, CDR1 is MGHRA, CDR2 YSYEKL.

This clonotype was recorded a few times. This CDR3 reads CASSLWGSQPQHF. CDR3 bases: TGTGCCAGCAGCTTGTGGGGGAGTCAGCCCCAGCATTTT. The rearrangement links TRBV5-5 to TRBJ1-5, with a possible D match to TRBD1 (5 bases). The V gene's germline CDR1 is SGHKS and CDR2 YYEKEE (reference sequence). The CDR3 length is 13 residues. Trimming left V 1 base short and J 6 bases short, with 8 bases between.

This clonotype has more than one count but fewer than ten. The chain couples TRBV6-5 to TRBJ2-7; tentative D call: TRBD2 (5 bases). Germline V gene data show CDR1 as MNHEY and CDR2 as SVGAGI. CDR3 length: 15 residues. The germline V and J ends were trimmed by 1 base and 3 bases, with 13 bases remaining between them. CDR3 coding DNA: TGTGCCAGCAGTTACTTACGCGGGTTCGACTACGAGCAGTACGTC. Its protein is CASSYLRGFDYEQYV.

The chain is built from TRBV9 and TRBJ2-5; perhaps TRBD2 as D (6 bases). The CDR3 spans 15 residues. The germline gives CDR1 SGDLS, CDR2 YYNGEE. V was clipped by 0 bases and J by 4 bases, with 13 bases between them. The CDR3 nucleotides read TGTGCCAGCAGCGTAGCGGAGGGTGTTCGAGAGACCCAGTACTTC. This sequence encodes CASSVAEGVRETQYF. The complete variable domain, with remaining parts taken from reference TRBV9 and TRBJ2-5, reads DSGVTQTPKHLITATGQRVTLRCSPRSGDLSVYWYQQSLDQGLQFLIQYYNGEERAKGNILERFSAQQFPDLHSELNLSSLELGDSALYFCASSVAEGVRETQYFGPGTRLLVL.

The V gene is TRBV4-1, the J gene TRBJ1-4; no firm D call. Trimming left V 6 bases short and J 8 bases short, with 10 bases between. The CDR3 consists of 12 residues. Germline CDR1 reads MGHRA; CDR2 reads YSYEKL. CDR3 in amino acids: CASSPAVEKLFF. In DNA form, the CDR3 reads TGCGCCAGCAGTCCTGCAGTAGAAAAACTGTTTTTT.

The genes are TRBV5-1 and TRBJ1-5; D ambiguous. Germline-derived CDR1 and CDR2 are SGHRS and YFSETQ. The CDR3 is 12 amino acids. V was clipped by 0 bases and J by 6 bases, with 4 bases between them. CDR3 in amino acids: CASSLDLQPQHF. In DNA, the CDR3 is TGCGCCAGCAGCTTGGACCTTCAGCCCCAGCATTTT.

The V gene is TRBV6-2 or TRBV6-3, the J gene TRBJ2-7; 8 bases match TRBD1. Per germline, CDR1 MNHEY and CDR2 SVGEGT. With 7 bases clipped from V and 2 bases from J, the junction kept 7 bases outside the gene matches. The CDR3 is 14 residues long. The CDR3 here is CASTKRDRTYEQYF. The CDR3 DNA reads TGTGCCAGCACCAAAAGGGACAGGACCTACGAGCAGTACTTC.